A selection of T cell receptor beta chains follows, all from one sample in a study of regulatory and conventional T cells in RAG deficiency. The method was immunoSEQ multiplex PCR; TCRdb's version includes in-frame clones alone and lacks a portion of them. The sample has around 31,000 clones, 75% to 90% seen once. In addition, the sample was reused for a study of regulatory T cells.

Sequenced input: CD8+ T cells sorted from blood. These receptors all come from a human donor in good health. Both conserved end residues are part of each CDR3. The D gene is left open where the match is weak. Only some rows state a clone size, as once, few, many or a class for expanded clones.

v_gene	j_gene	len	d_gene	abundance	CDR3aa	CDR3nt
TRBV5-1	TRBJ1-5	13	.	.	CASSLTGTLPQHF	TGCGCCAGCAGCTTAACAGGCACCTTGCCCCAGCATTTT
TRBV7-9	TRBJ2-7	14	.	.	CASSLSGTHYEQYF	TGTGCCAGCAGCTTGTCCGGGACACACTACGAGCAGTACTTC
TRBV7-9	TRBJ2-3	14	.	.	CASRDLTGTDTQYF	TGTGCCAGCAGGGACTTAACGGGCACAGATACGCAGTATTTT
TRBV7-2	TRBJ1-5	15	.	.	CASSPGPGGGQPQHF	TGTGCCAGCAGCCCCGGTCCGGGGGGGGGACAGCCCCAGCATTTT
TRBV19	TRBJ2-2	19	TRBD1	.	CASSPYRPVTGYYTGELFF	TGTGCCAGTAGTCCCTACAGACCCGTGACAGGGTATTACACCGGGGAGCTGTTTTTT
TRBV5-6	TRBJ1-1	13	.	.	CASSWGRDTEAFF	TGTGCCAGCAGCTGGGGACGGGACACTGAAGCTTTCTTT
TRBV11-2	TRBJ2-5	17	.	.	CASSLSMGSEYQETQYF	TGTGCCAGCAGCCTATCTATGGGATCAGAATACCAAGAGACCCAGTACTTC
TRBV10-2	TRBJ1-1	14	.	.	CASSESFAGTEAFF	TGCGCCAGCAGTGAGTCGTTCGCCGGGACTGAAGCTTTCTTT
TRBV11-2	TRBJ2-7	14	.	.	CASSLEQGSYEQYF	TGTGCCAGCAGCTTAGAACAGGGTTCCTACGAGCAGTACTTC
TRBV15	TRBJ1-1	13	.	.	CATSSTTGTEAFF	TGTGCCACCAGCAGTACCACTGGGACTGAAGCTTTCTTT
TRBV19	TRBJ2-7	12	.	.	CASSIAGYEQYF	TGTGCCAGTAGTATTGCGGGTTACGAGCAGTACTTC
TRBV7-9	TRBJ2-7	16	TRBD2	.	CASSLLASGGEYEQYF	TGTGCCAGCAGCTTATTAGCTAGCGGGGGGGAGTACGAGCAGTACTTC
TRBV5-4	TRBJ2-7	15	TRBD1	.	CASSSGQWISYEQYF	TGTGCCAGCAGCTCGGGACAGTGGATCTCCTACGAGCAGTACTTC
TRBV11-3	TRBJ2-1	15	TRBD2	.	CASSLAGFSYNEQFF	TGTGCCAGCAGCCTAGCGGGATTCTCCTACAATGAGCAGTTCTTC
TRBV27	TRBJ1-6	13	.	.	CASGRDSNSPLHF	TGTGCCAGCGGCAGGGATTCGAATTCACCCCTCCACTTT
TRBV5-5	TRBJ2-5	18	TRBD1	.	CASSITGTEGPLQETQYF	TGTGCCAGCAGCATCACCGGGACAGAAGGCCCCCTCCAAGAGACCCAGTACTTC
TRBV4-1	TRBJ2-3	14	.	.	CASSLATGTDTQYF	TGCGCCAGCAGCCTGGCGACAGGCACAGATACGCAGTATTTT
TRBV9	TRBJ1-3	16	TRBD1	.	CASSPTGTDSGNTIYF	TGTGCCAGCAGCCCCACCGGGACAGACTCTGGAAACACCATATATTTT
TRBV4-2	TRBJ1-4	18	.	.	CASSQDNGQGATNEKLFF	TGTGCCAGCAGCCAAGATAACGGACAAGGGGCAACTAATGAAAAACTGTTTTTT
TRBV19	TRBJ2-7	14	.	few	CASSIVAGSYEQYF	TGTGCCAGTAGTATTGTCGCAGGGTCCTACGAGCAGTACTTC
TRBV27	TRBJ1-1	13	.	.	CASSFSSWTEAFF	TGTGCCAGCAGTTTCTCCTCTTGGACTGAAGCTTTCTTT
TRBV7-8	TRBJ2-4	18	TRBD2	.	CASSLGLAGGWAKNIQYF	TGTGCCAGCAGCTTGGGACTAGCGGGAGGTTGGGCCAAAAACATTCAGTACTTC
TRBV19	TRBJ2-3	17	.	.	CASSIGFRTTDTDTQYF	TGTGCCAGTAGTATAGGGTTCCGAACGACGGACACAGATACGCAGTATTTT
TRBV19	TRBJ1-1	18	TRBD1	.	CASRDLAGQGGRNTEAFF	TGTGCCAGCCGGGACTTAGCTGGACAGGGAGGTAGGAACACTGAAGCTTTCTTT
TRBV7-9	TRBJ1-1	13	TRBD1	.	CASSFGTGAEAFF	TGTGCCAGCAGCTTCGGGACAGGGGCTGAAGCTTTCTTT
TRBV16	TRBJ2-7	15	.	.	CASSPRQRNSYEQYF	TGTGCCAGCAGCCCTCGGCAGCGTAACTCCTACGAGCAGTACTTC
TRBV5-1	TRBJ2-1	15	TRBD1	.	CASASPGQGDNEQFF	TGCGCCAGCGCCTCACCGGGACAGGGGGACAATGAGCAGTTCTTC
TRBV11-2	TRBJ2-1	16	.	.	CASSPPTGSSYNEQFF	TGTGCCAGCAGCCCGCCTACAGGGAGCTCCTACAATGAGCAGTTCTTC
TRBV11-3	TRBJ1-2	17	TRBD1	few	CASSPTGTGGSAYGYTF	TGTGCCAGCAGCCCAACCGGGACAGGGGGCTCGGCCTATGGCTACACCTTC
TRBV28	TRBJ2-3	13	TRBD1	.	CASNRGQEDTQYF	TGTGCCAGCAACAGGGGGCAGGAAGATACGCAGTATTTT
TRBV2	TRBJ2-7	14	TRBD2	.	CASQTSGETYEQYF	TGTGCCAGCCAGACTAGCGGGGAGACCTACGAGCAGTACTTC
TRBV6-6	TRBJ2-7	15	.	.	CASSYSIASPEGQYF	TGTGCCAGCAGTTACTCGATAGCGAGCCCTGAGGGGCAGTACTTC
TRBV5-4	TRBJ2-3	12	.	.	CASSLDTDTQYF	TGTGCCAGCAGCTTGGACACAGATACGCAGTATTTT
TRBV15	TRBJ2-3	18	.	.	CATSDALTGKASTDTQYF	TGTGCCACCAGCGATGCCCTGACAGGAAAAGCTAGCACAGATACGCAGTATTTT
TRBV2	TRBJ2-7	12	.	.	CASSEWKVEQYF	TGTGCCAGCAGTGAATGGAAGGTCGAGCAGTACTTC
TRBV10-2	TRBJ2-2	16	TRBD2	.	CASTPTSGRSSGELFF	TGCGCCAGCACACCGACTAGCGGGAGATCGTCTGGGGAGCTGTTTTTT
TRBV13	TRBJ1-5	16	TRBD1	.	CASRNLTGVGNQPQHF	TGTGCCAGCAGAAATCTTACAGGGGTTGGCAATCAGCCCCAGCATTTT